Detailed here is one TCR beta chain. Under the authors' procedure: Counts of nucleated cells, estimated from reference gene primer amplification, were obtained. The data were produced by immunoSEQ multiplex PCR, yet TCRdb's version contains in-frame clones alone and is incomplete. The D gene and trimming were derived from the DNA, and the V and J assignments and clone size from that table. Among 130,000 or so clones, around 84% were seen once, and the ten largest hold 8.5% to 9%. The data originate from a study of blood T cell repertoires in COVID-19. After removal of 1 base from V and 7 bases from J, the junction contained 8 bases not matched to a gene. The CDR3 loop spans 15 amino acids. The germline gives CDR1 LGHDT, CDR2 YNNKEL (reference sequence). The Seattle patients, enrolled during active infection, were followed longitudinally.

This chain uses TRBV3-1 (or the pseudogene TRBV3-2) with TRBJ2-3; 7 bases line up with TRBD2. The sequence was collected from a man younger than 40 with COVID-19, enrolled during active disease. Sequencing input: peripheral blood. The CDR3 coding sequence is TGTGCCAGCAGCCAAGCCGTAGCGGGTCTGTATACGCAGTATTTT. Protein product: CASSQAVAGLYTQYF.